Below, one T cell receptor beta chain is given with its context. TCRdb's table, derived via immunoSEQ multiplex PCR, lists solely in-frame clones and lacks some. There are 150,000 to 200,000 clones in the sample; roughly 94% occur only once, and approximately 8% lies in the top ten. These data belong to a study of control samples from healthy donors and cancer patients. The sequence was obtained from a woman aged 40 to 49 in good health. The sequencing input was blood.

As DNA, the CDR3 is TGTGCCAGCAGCATCCGGACAGCTAACTATGGCTACACCTTC. Its protein is CASSIRTANYGYTF. The chain employs TRBV7-9 and TRBJ1-2, with D possibly matching TRBD1 (6 bases). V was cut by 5 bases and J by 0 bases, with 10 bases left in between. Per the germline V gene, CDR1 is SEHNR and CDR2 is FQNEAQ (reference sequence). The CDR3 is 14 residues long.